This passage covers 9 T cell receptor beta chains from one sample sequenced in a study of blood T cells in healthy people across ages. Next came a second PCR, run for about 7 to 12 cycles, which used a sample-barcoded 5' primer along with a J-beta primer mix. TCRdb independently ran MiXCR on the 5' RACE reads; one entry per CDR3 protein. Among about 670,000 distinct CDR3 sequences listed, approximately 52% were seen once. Sequenced material: blood. Receptors originate from an elderly woman in good health.

This chain links TRBV5-1 with TRBJ2-1; D remains unclear. Germline-derived CDR1 and CDR2 are SGHRS and YFSETQ. Trimming took 0 bases from V and 6 from J, leaving 13 bases between them. This CDR3 contains 15 residues. The CDR3 DNA is TGCGCCAGCAGCTTGGTCGGTCAGGAAGGCAATGAGCAGTTCTTC. Protein: CASSLVGQEGNEQFF.

This clonotype was counted between two and nine times. Here the CDR3 DNA reads TGTGCCAGTTCGGACATCTCCCAAGAGACCCAGTACTTC. Protein product: CASSDISQETQYF. This sequence joins TRBV6-2 or TRBV6-3 and TRBJ2-5; a weak D match, TRBD1 (5 bases). CDR3 length: 13 amino acids. The germline CDR1 and CDR2 sequences are MNHEY and SVGEGT. V lost 9 bases and J 1 base, leaving 12 bases between the germline ends.

This clonotype was seen ten or more times. The CDR3: CATSSRGSTDTQYF. The CDR3 DNA reads TGTGCCACCAGCTCTCGCGGGAGTACAGATACGCAGTATTTT. The V and J genes are TRBV15 and TRBJ2-3; 7 nucleotides agree with TRBD2. Germline V gene lookup returns CDR1 LNHNV and CDR2 YYDKDF (reference sequence). The CDR3 is made up of 14 amino acids. V dropped 5 bases and J dropped 3; count of bases not matched to a gene: 5.

The gene calls are TRBV5-1 and TRBJ1-5, with D possibly being TRBD1 (6 bases). Trimming shortened V by 4 bases and J by 1 base, and 15 bases separated the two germline ends. The CDR3 extends over 16 amino acids. Germline lookup yields CDR1 SGHRS and CDR2 YFSETQ. CDR3 DNA: TGCGCCAGCAGCCTGGAGGGGGGCGGGAGCAATCAGCCCCAGCATTTT. This sequence encodes CASSLEGGGSNQPQHF.

V usage is TRBV4-1 and J usage is TRBJ1-6; possible D gene TRBD1, 5 bases. The CDR3 loop spans 16 amino acids. In germline, CDR1 is MGHRA, CDR2 YSYEKL. V dropped 4 bases and J dropped 7 bases, with 17 bases sitting between them. In DNA, the CDR3 is TGCGCCAGCAGCCCCAAGGTAGGGGCGGAAAATTCACCCCTCCACTTT. It specifies CASSPKVGAENSPLHF.

This clonotype appeared many times. This chain connects TRBV11-2 to TRBJ2-3, with TRBD2 matching over 10 bases. The CDR3 sequence is 16 residues long. J lost 4 bases, V lost 5 bases, and 9 bases had no gene match. CDR1 is SGHAT and CDR2 is FQNNGV in the germline V gene. The CDR3 region is CASSPRRLAGADTQYF. The CDR3 DNA follows: TGTGCCAGCAGCCCCCGGAGGCTAGCGGGAGCAGATACGCAGTATTTT.

As to this clonotype: At one of its ends the junction is not consistent with the germline gene, which may arise from a read error. This chain connects TRBV2 to TRBJ2-1; maybe TRBD2 (6 bases). The CDR3 runs 14 residues. CDR1 SNHLY and CDR2 FYNNEI come from the germline V gene. Here the CDR3 reads CATSTRGQGNEQLF. The CDR3, as DNA: TGTGCCACCTCGACGCGGGGCCAAGGCAATGAGCAGTTATTC.

Concerning this clonotype itself: A much more abundant neighbour one base away suggests this may be a read error. This chain connects TRBV24-1 to TRBJ2-5, with 7 bases aligning to TRBD1. This CDR3 spans 17 amino acids. Germline CDR1 KGHDR, CDR2 SFDVKD. V lost 0 bases and J lost 11; bases outside the gene matches: 17. CDR3 loop: CATSDLGTETDPREQYF. CDR3 nucleotide sequence: TGTGCCACCAGTGATTTGGGGACAGAGACCGACCCCAGGGAGCAGTACTTC.

At least ten counts were recorded for this clonotype. The chain employs TRBV29-1 and TRBJ2-5; D might be TRBD2 (5 bases). Between the trimmed V and J ends, which lost 7 bases and 4 bases, there was a span of 22 bases. CDR1 and CDR2 (germline): SQVTM, ANQGSEA. This CDR3 is 15 amino acids long. As DNA, the CDR3 is TGCAGCGCCGTCTTCGGGATAAGAGATCTAGAGACCCAGTACTTC. It is translated as CSAVFGIRDLETQYF.